The rows below give T cell receptor beta chains drawn from one sample of a study of shared T cell receptors in the human thymus. Method: immunoSEQ multiplex PCR; TCRdb's copy keeps in-frame clones and lacks some. The sample has about 380,000 clones, just under 95% seen once. The sample was thymocytes. These receptors were obtained from a human donor. Both conserved end residues are part of each CDR3. Part of the rows lack a size; the others show once, few, many or a class for expanded clones.

CDR3 protein	V gene	J gene	clone size
CASRSGTDNEKLFF	TRBV6-5	TRBJ1-4	.
CANTWTPRSGELFF	TRBV19	TRBJ2-2	.
CASSQVLLADTAYNEQFF	TRBV4-1	TRBJ2-1	.
CASSFRDIDTGELFF	TRBV28	TRBJ2-2	.
CAYTVPFF	TRBV6-6	TRBJ1-1	once
CASSFGQGNYGYTF	TRBV28	TRBJ1-2	few
CASSLGQGNTGELFF	TRBV14	TRBJ2-2	.
CASSRRVLGRPGDATNEKLFF	TRBV14	TRBJ1-4	.
CASLGQGYEQYF	TRBV28	TRBJ2-7	.
CATLSWGTDTQYF	TRBV15	TRBJ2-3	.
CASSLVASGSTDTQYF	TRBV7-2	TRBJ2-3	.
CVWGEEYGYTF	TRBV29-1	TRBJ1-2	.
CASSLEGGGCNQPQHF	TRBV7-2	TRBJ1-5	.
CASSADRGFFYEQYF	TRBV6-1	TRBJ2-7	.
CASSLPIDLYEQYF	TRBV28	TRBJ2-7	.
CASSQVEGRDGYTF	TRBV4-2	TRBJ1-2	.
CASSHRGPHTEAFF	TRBV11-2	TRBJ1-1	.
CASSLDGSYEQYF	TRBV5-4	TRBJ2-7	.
CASSLDSGKGNYEQYF	TRBV11-2	TRBJ2-7	.
CATSRDLASTSTDTQYF	TRBV15	TRBJ2-3	.
CASSPPFTGELFF	TRBV7-9	TRBJ2-2	.
CSGVPGQGEGKNIQYF	TRBV29-1	TRBJ2-4	.
CASSRGEGMNTEAFF	TRBV14	TRBJ1-1	.
CASREGVYGANVLTF	TRBV5-8	TRBJ2-6	.
CASRDPSYGYTF	TRBV25-1	TRBJ1-2	.
CASRKSPGNEQFF	TRBV7-9	TRBJ2-1	.
CASSSGTGLDEQFF	TRBV28	TRBJ2-1	.
CASSQESGWLAGPNTGELFF	TRBV4-3	TRBJ2-2	.
CASSSGTGLQETQYF	TRBV2	TRBJ2-5	.
CASSFSAPASNQPQHF	TRBV27	TRBJ1-5	.
CASSLDRGGPYEQYF	TRBV28	TRBJ2-7	.
CASSILGDYGYTF	TRBV19	TRBJ1-2	once
CASSPHRLGGRAVDTQYF	TRBV19	TRBJ2-3	.
CASSPPRTAQDF	TRBV21-1	TRBJ2-5	.
CASSQGLAGGSYEQYF	TRBV14	TRBJ2-7	few
CAWSADLHLRWSGGLLNPYNEQFF	TRBV30	TRBJ2-1	.
CASRGGNQPQHF	TRBV2	TRBJ1-5	.
CAWSVFFRREGDRDTQYF	TRBV30	TRBJ2-3	.
CATSRDEGAEETQYF	TRBV15	TRBJ2-5	.
CASSPPTGAIYNEQFF	TRBV18	TRBJ2-1	.
CASSLPTENYGYTF	TRBV11-1	TRBJ1-2	once
CAISEGGRQYF	TRBV10-3	TRBJ2-7	.
CASRAAQNTQYF	TRBV6-1	TRBJ2-3	.
CASSLVFTKEDTQYF	TRBV5-6	TRBJ2-3	once
CASSLDYGYTF	TRBV5-1	TRBJ1-2	.
CASSTTDTRSYNEQFF	TRBV19	TRBJ2-1	.
CASSLAEGRISNQPQHF	TRBV7-2	TRBJ1-5	.
CASSQDWGGALHGYTF	TRBV4-2	TRBJ1-2	.
CASSPYRTDTQYF	TRBV18	TRBJ2-3	.
CASRMDRGDEKLFF	TRBV2	TRBJ1-4	.
CATSRGTGEETQYF	TRBV15	TRBJ2-5	once
CEDPGQYF	TRBV28	TRBJ2-7	once
CASSQAGGAMNTEAFF	TRBV4-3	TRBJ1-1	.
CASSSSRVGGTEAFF	TRBV7-9	TRBJ1-1	.
CASSPIDRGPYEQYF	TRBV7-6	TRBJ2-7	.
CASSDGQGCRGELFF	TRBV2	TRBJ2-2	.
CASSGTGGFYEQYF	TRBV6-1	TRBJ2-7	.
CASSLRDRVRARQPQHF	TRBV28	TRBJ1-5	.
CASSLIWDRGLAGNTGELFF	TRBV5-4	TRBJ2-2	few
CASSYGTGLLYGYTF	TRBV6-5	TRBJ1-2	.